The 10 T cell receptor beta chains given below trace back to one sample, sequenced in a study of T-cell memory formation after mild COVID-19 (dated by TCRdb to the early 2020s). The library was prepared using 5' RACE. Sequencer: Illumina NovaSeq 6000. Through fastp at Q25 and MiXCR, TCRdb rebuilt clones from the public reads, retaining in-frame beta chains. CDR3 protein duplicates are merged, each entry listing the most common genes and DNA. The sample table shows roughly 300,000 distinct CDR3 sequences, and roughly an eighth are seen once. About a fifth of the sample goes to the ten largest clones. The sequenced material came from PBMCs or a T cell subset sorted from them (not recorded which). These TCRs come from a man between 18 and 29 years old who had mild COVID-19 (a few samples of this study predate the infection). The sample titles of this study are shuffled in the database, so cell type and time point are left out; the donor was told from shared clones.

This chain uses TRBV3-1 with TRBJ1-6, with unresolved D. The germline V gene encodes CDR1 LGHDT and CDR2 YNNKEL (reference sequence). The CDR3 loop spans 14 amino acids. V was shortened by 3 bases and J by 5 bases, with 8 bases between the two germline ends. DNA of the CDR3: TGTGCCAGCAGCCAGGTCAATCATAATTCACCCCTCCACTTT. It encodes CASSQVNHNSPLHF. The complete variable domain, with remaining parts taken from reference TRBV3-1 and TRBJ1-6, reads DTAVSQTPKYLVTQMGNDKSIKCEQNLGHDTMYWYKQDSKKFLKIMFSYNNKELIINETVPNRFSPKSPDKAHLNLHINSLELGDSAVYFCASSQVNHNSPLHFGNGTRLTVT.

V gene TRBV12-3 or TRBV12-4 combines with J gene TRBJ2-7, with TRBD1 as a possible D gene (6 bases). This CDR3 is built from 15 residues. Trimming pared 7 bases from V and 3 bases from J, leaving 19 bases between. The CDR3 DNA reads TGTGCCAGCACTCCCGGGCGGACAGACGACTACGAGCAGTACTTC. It yields the protein CASTPGRTDDYEQYF.

The table lists this clonotype with many counts. This chain links TRBV7-9 with TRBJ2-1; D is perhaps TRBD1 (5 bases). Germline CDR1 SEHNR, CDR2 FQNEAQ (reference sequence). The V gene lost 3 bases and the J gene lost 5 bases, with 8 bases spanning the gap. The CDR3 has 13 residues. CDR3 protein: CASSLDIDNEQFF. The CDR3 bases are TGTGCCAGCAGCTTGGACATCGACAATGAGCAGTTCTTC.

This clonotype was recorded at least ten times. The chain has TRBV10-3 and TRBJ1-5, with D possibly TRBD1 on 5 matching bases. The V gene lost 3 bases and the J gene lost 2 bases, with 14 bases spanning the gap. This CDR3 is built from 16 residues. CDR1 and CDR2 (germline): ENHRY, SYGVKD. The CDR3 DNA reads TGTGCCATCAGTGATCATAACGGGGGGGGCAATCAGCCCCAGCATTTT. Its translation is CAISDHNGGGNQPQHF.

Ten or more counts support this clonotype. The V and J genes are TRBV7-6 and TRBJ1-1; TRBD1 is a possible D gene (6 bases). V lost 5 bases and J 8 bases, leaving 15 bases between the germline ends. This CDR3 region has 13 residues. CDR1 is SGHVS, CDR2 FNYEAQ, per germline. For the CDR3, the DNA is TGTGCCAGCAGCGTACAAACAGGGACCGAAGCTTTCTTT. The encoded protein is CASSVQTGTEAFF.

This clonotype occurred a few times. The rearrangement uses TRBV4-1 and TRBJ2-3; TRBD2 aligns across 8 bases. Looked up from germline, CDR1 is MGHRA and CDR2 is YSYEKL. This CDR3 comprises 18 residues. V gave up 3 bases and J gave up 2 bases; unmatched junction bases: 13. CDR3 sequence reads: CASSHRGGSGGHTDTQYF. CDR3 DNA sequence: TGCGCCAGCAGCCACCGGGGAGGAAGCGGGGGCCACACAGATACGCAGTATTTT.

This clonotype was seen only a few times. The V call is TRBV6-2 or TRBV6-3, the J call TRBJ2-2; D possibly corresponds to TRBD1 (5 bases). The CDR3 length is 17 residues. CDR1 and CDR2 from the germline V gene are MNHEY and SVGEGT. Trimming left V 0 bases short and J 0 bases short, with 11 bases between. The chain's CDR3 is CASSYSRDRANTGELFF. The CDR3 nucleotides read TGTGCCAGCAGTTACTCGAGAGACAGAGCGAACACCGGGGAGCTGTTTTTT.

The genes are TRBV20-1 and TRBJ1-5; no firm D call. CDR1 and CDR2 (germline): DFQATT, SNEGSKA (reference sequence). Deletions cut 0 bases from V and 2 bases from J, with 14 bases between. The CDR3 spans 16 residues. In nucleotides, the CDR3 is TGCAGTGCTAGAGATAACGAGGGTTGGGGCAATCAGCCCCAGCATTTT. This codes for CSARDNEGWGNQPQHF.

The chain couples TRBV10-3 to TRBJ2-7; D is perhaps TRBD1 (6 bases). Trimming took off 11 bases at V and 6 bases at J, with 17 bases between the two ends. Per germline, CDR1 ENHRY and CDR2 SYGVKD. The CDR3 length is 12 residues. CDR3: CAPSAGVGEQYV. CDR3 in DNA: TGTGCCCCCTCGGCAGGGGTCGGCGAGCAGTACGTC.

The chain combines TRBV7-7 with TRBJ2-2; 8 bases match TRBD1. J was trimmed by 5 bases and V by 2 bases; bases with no gene match: 4. Germline V lookup: CDR1 SSHAT, CDR2 FNYEAQ (reference sequence). This CDR3 is built from 15 residues. The chain's CDR3 is CASSLKTGVTGELFF. CDR3 bases: TGTGCCAGCAGCTTAAAGACAGGGGTGACCGGGGAGCTGTTTTTT. The complete variable domain, with remaining parts taken from reference TRBV7-7 and TRBJ2-2, reads GAGVSQSPRYKVTKRGQDVTLRCDPISSHATLYWYQQALGQGPEFLTYFNYEAQPDKSGLPSDRFSAERPEGSISTLTIQRTEQRDSAMYRCASSLKTGVTGELFFGEGSRLTVL.